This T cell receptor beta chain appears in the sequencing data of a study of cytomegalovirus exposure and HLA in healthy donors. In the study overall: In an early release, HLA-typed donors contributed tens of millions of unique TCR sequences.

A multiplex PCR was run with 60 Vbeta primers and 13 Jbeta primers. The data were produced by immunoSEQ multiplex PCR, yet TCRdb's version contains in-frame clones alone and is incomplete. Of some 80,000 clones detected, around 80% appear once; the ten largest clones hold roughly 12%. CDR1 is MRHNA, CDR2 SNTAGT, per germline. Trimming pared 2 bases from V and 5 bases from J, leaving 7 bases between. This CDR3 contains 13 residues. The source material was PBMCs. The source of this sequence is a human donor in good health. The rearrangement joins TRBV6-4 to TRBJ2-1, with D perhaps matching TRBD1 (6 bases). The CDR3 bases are TGTGCCAGCAGTGACCGGGACAACAATGAGCAGTTCTTC. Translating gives CASSDRDNNEQFF.